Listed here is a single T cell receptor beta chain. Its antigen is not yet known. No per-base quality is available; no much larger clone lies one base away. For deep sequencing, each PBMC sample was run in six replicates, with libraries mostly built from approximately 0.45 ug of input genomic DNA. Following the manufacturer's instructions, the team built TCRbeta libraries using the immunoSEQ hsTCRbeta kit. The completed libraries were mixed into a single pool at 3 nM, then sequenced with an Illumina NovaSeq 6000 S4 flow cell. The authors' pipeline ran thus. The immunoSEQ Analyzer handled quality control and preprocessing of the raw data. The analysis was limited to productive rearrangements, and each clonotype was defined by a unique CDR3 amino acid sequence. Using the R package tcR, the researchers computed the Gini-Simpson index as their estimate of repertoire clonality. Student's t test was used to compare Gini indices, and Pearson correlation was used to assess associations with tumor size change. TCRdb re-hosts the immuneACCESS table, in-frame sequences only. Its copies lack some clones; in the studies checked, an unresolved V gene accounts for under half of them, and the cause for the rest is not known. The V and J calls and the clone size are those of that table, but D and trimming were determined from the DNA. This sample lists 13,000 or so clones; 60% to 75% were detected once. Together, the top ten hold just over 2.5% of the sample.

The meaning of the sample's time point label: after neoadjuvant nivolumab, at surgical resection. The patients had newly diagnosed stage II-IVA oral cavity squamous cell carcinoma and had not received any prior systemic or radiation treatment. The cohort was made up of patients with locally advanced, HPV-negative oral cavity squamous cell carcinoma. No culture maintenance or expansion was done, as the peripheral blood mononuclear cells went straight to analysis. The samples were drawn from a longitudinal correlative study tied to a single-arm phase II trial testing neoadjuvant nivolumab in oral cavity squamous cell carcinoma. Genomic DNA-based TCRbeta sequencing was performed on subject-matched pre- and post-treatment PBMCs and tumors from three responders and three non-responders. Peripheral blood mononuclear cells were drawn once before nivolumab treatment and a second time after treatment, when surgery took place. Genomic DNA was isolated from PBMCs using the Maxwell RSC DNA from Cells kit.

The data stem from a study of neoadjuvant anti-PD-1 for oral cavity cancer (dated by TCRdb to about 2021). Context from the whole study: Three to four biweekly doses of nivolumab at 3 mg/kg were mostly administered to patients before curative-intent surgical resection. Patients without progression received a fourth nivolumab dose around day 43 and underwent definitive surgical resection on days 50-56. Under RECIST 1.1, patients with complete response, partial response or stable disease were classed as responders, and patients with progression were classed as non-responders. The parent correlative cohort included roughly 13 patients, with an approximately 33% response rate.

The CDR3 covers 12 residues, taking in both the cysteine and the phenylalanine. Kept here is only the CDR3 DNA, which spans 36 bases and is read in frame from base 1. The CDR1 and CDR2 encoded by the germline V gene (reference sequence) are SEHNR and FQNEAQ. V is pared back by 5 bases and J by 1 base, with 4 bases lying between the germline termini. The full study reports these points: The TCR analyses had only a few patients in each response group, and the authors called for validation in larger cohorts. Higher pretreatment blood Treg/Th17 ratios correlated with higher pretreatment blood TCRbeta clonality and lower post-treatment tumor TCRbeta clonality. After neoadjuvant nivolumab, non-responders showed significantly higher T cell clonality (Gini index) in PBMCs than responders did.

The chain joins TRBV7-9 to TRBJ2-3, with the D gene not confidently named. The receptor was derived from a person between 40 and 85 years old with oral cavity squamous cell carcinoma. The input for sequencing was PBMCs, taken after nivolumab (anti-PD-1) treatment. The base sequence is TGTGCCAGCAGCCTGGGCACAGATACGCAGTATTTT. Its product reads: CASSLGTDTQYF.